This TCR beta chain originates from a study of T cells in Graves' hyperthyroidism and ophthalmopathy. The wider study: Blood from the periphery was taken at initial diagnosis, before any treatment.

Graves' hyperthyroidism without ophthalmopathy progression within 18 months was termed stable. Lactation, pregnancy, other autoimmune disease or uncontrolled infection led to exclusion of patients. The TCR beta CDR3 regions underwent amplification using RNA transcripts as the source. A first-round RT-PCR of the TCR CDR3 used the HTBI primer set. TCRdb passed the multiplex PCR reads through MiXCR, listing each CDR3 protein once. The table shows about 320,000 distinct CDR3 sequences, with 15% to 20% occurring only once. The sample holds many counts of this clonotype. The material sequenced was blood. The receptor was derived from a man aged 25 to 40 with Graves' hyperthyroidism.

The CDR3 here is CSAGSWGHEQYF. The CDR3 DNA reads as TGCAGTGCGGGCAGCTGGGGGCACGAGCAGTACTTC. This chain joins TRBV20-1 and TRBJ2-7; possible D gene TRBD1, 6 bases. CDR3 length: 12 residues. Looked up from germline, CDR1 is DFQATT and CDR2 is SNEGSKA (reference sequence). V dropped 6 bases and J dropped 5 bases, with 14 bases sitting between them.